Shown below are 14 T cell receptor beta chains from a single sample sequenced in a study of T-cell reconstitution after alpha-beta-depleted transplantation in children. The authors prepared the TCRbeta library with unique molecular identifiers. Via MiXCR, TCRdb re-called the PCR reads, giving one row per CDR3 protein. The sample carries 200,000 or so distinct CDR3 sequences, roughly 6.6% recorded once. The sequencing used PBMCs, collected before TCRalphabeta/CD19-depleted stem cell transplant. The receptors shown here come from a boy younger than 10 with acute lymphoblastic leukemia, due to receive a stem cell transplant.

About this clonotype itself: This could be a read error, since a much larger clone is one nucleotide away. The V call is TRBV20-1, the J call TRBJ1-5, with 9 nucleotides matching TRBD1. CDR3 length equals 15 residues. Germline V CDR1 and CDR2: DFQATT, SNEGSKA (reference sequence). Here the CDR3 reads CGARVGTGYAQPQHF. CDR3 bases: TGCGGTGCTAGAGTCGGGACAGGGTACGCTCAGCCCCAGCATTTT.

The sample holds many counts of this clonotype. The chain recombines TRBV20-1 with TRBJ2-7; D is unclear. CDR3 length: 11 amino acids. V lost 1 base and J lost 3, with 4 bases in between. CDR1 is DFQATT, CDR2 SNEGSKA, per germline (reference sequence). Here the CDR3 reads CSARADYEQYF. The CDR3 nucleotides are TGCAGTGCTAGAGCTGACTACGAGCAGTACTTC.

This clonotype was detected many times. The chain carries TRBV5-5 and TRBJ1-2, with 9 bases fitting TRBD1. CDR3 size: 15 residues. Germline CDR1 reads SGHKS; CDR2 reads YYEKEE (reference sequence). V was clipped by 0 bases and J by 3 bases; unmatched bases: 3. The CDR3 is CASSLGQGGDYGYTF. The CDR3 DNA reads as TGTGCCAGCAGCTTGGGACAGGGGGGTGACTATGGCTACACCTTC.

This clonotype appeared many times. This chain connects TRBV5-6 to TRBJ2-1; D perhaps matches TRBD2 (6 bases). The germline CDR1 and CDR2 sequences are SGHDT and YYEEEE. The CDR3 sequence is 13 residues long. V dropped 3 bases and J dropped 7 bases, with 11 bases sitting between them. Written as DNA, the CDR3 is TGTGCCAGCAGCTCTGGAGGGTCTAATGAGCAGTTCTTC. Translated, it gives CASSSGGSNEQFF. Variable domain in full (rest from reference TRBV5-6 and TRBJ2-1): DAGVTQSPTHLIKTRGQQVTLRCSPKSGHDTVSWYQQALGQGPQFIFQYYEEEERQRGNFPDRFSGHQFPNYSSELNVNALLLGDSALYLCASSSGGSNEQFFGPGTRLTVL.

This clonotype was seen ten or more times. The chain combines TRBV18 with TRBJ1-5, with 11 bases matching TRBD1. Germline loops: CDR1 KGHSH, CDR2 LQKENI. This CDR3 has 15 residues. V was clipped by 5 bases and J by 7 bases; unmatched bases: 7. CDR3 sequence: CASSSDRGQGQPQHF. The CDR3 DNA reads as TGTGCCAGCTCATCGGACAGGGGGCAAGGACAGCCCCAGCATTTT.

This clonotype was observed a handful of times. V usage is TRBV10-2 and J usage is TRBJ1-1; 7 bases agree with TRBD1. The CDR3 totals 17 residues. Germline V CDR1 and CDR2: WSHSY, SAAADI. V trimming: 2 bases; J trimming: 0 bases; junction bases outside the gene matches: 9. CDR3 sequence reads: CASSEQRGGQMNTEAFF. For the CDR3, the DNA is TGCGCCAGCAGTGAGCAACGAGGGGGACAGATGAACACTGAAGCTTTCTTT.

This clonotype was counted ten times or more. V usage is TRBV3-1 and J usage is TRBJ2-1, with D possibly being TRBD2 (5 bases). This CDR3 spans 18 amino acids. Germline-derived CDR1 and CDR2 are LGHDT and YNNKEL (reference sequence). With 0 bases removed from V and 3 bases from J, the gap between germline ends came to 18 bases. This chain's CDR3 is CASSQDLLGGFFYNEQFF. The CDR3 DNA reads as TGTGCCAGCAGCCAAGACTTGCTTGGCGGGTTCTTCTACAATGAGCAGTTCTTC.

This clonotype appeared a few times. This clone may be a read error of a much larger clone one base away. The chain recombines TRBV6-1 with TRBJ2-7; D is ambiguous. The CDR3 spans 10 residues. CDR1 is MNHNS and CDR2 is SASEGT in the germline V gene. Between the trimmed V and J ends, which lost 6 bases and 4 bases, there was a span of 4 bases. In DNA, the CDR3 is TGTGCCAGCAGCGAATACGAGCAGTACTTC. Protein product: CASSEYEQYF.

This clonotype was observed a handful of times. This chain links TRBV20-1 with TRBJ2-7; no firm D call. Germline assignment: CDR1 DFQATT and CDR2 SNEGSKA (reference sequence). The CDR3 sequence is 12 residues long. The germline V and J ends were trimmed by 1 base and 3 bases, with 7 bases remaining between them. This chain's CDR3 is CSARVTGYEQYF. The DNA of the CDR3 is TGCAGTGCTAGAGTGACCGGCTACGAGCAGTACTTC.

This clonotype has at least ten counts. The chain employs TRBV3-1 and TRBJ2-2; a possible D gene is TRBD2 (6 bases). Germline CDR1 is LGHDT and CDR2 is YNNKEL (reference sequence). Trimming left V 2 bases short and J 1 base short, with 8 bases between. The CDR3 spans 15 residues. In nucleotides, the CDR3 is TGTGCCAGCAGCCAATTCGGGGGGAACACCGGGGAGCTGTTTTTT. Protein sequence: CASSQFGGNTGELFF.

This clonotype has a count of ten or more. The chain links TRBV7-9 to TRBJ1-4; TRBD1 might be the D (5 bases). V was shortened by 4 bases and J by 2 bases, with 8 bases between the two germline ends. The CDR3 covers 14 residues. Germline loops: CDR1 SEHNR, CDR2 FQNEAQ (reference sequence). CDR3 coding DNA: TGTGCCAGCAGCTCCCAGGGTACTAATGAAAAACTGTTTTTT. Amino acids: CASSSQGTNEKLFF.

Many counts were recorded for this clonotype. CDR3 sequence (DNA): TGCGCCAGCAGCTTGGCTAGCACCTCCTACGAGCAGTACTTC. Its translation is CASSLASTSYEQYF. The chain employs TRBV5-1 and TRBJ2-7; D may be TRBD2 (5 bases). The length of the CDR3 is 14 residues. Germline V gives CDR1 SGHRS, CDR2 YFSETQ. The V end was cut by 0 bases, the J end by 0 bases, with 7 bases between.

This clonotype was detected many times. The rearrangement uses TRBV28 and TRBJ2-2; 9 nucleotides align to TRBD2. The CDR3 extends over 14 amino acids. V lost 5 bases, J lost 5 bases, and 3 bases stayed unmatched. Germline V CDR1 and CDR2: MDHEN, SYDVKM. CDR3 nucleotides: TGTGCCAGCAGTCCCCTAGCGGGGACCGGGGAGCTGTTTTTT. Translated: CASSPLAGTGELFF.

This clonotype was detected ten times or more. The chain uses TRBV29-1 and TRBJ2-3; D is undetermined. There are 10 residues in the CDR3. Trimming removed 4 bases from V and 4 bases from J, with 3 bases in between. The germline V gene encodes CDR1 SQVTM and CDR2 ANQGSEA. The CDR3 sequence is CSVGSDTQYF. In DNA form, the CDR3 reads TGCAGCGTTGGTTCAGATACGCAGTATTTT.